The next 14 T cell receptor beta chains were all read from a single sample in a study of T-cell memory formation after mild COVID-19. MiXCR was run by TCRdb on the 5' RACE reads, yielding one entry per CDR3 protein. Here the sample spans roughly 410,000 distinct CDR3 sequences, 20% to 25% being singletons. The sequencing sample was made of PBMCs or a T cell subset sorted from them (not recorded which). All receptors come from an adult woman who had mild COVID-19 (a few samples of this study predate the infection). Cell type and time point are not known.

The gene calls are TRBV3-1 and TRBJ2-3, with D unresolved. The germline V gene has CDR1 LGHDT and CDR2 YNNKEL (reference sequence). This CDR3 is 15 amino acids long. Trimming shortened V by 1 base and J by 7 bases, and 15 bases separated the two germline ends. CDR3 DNA: TGTGCCAGCAGCCAAGCGCTGACCGCCTCGAATACGCAGTATTTT. It codes for CASSQALTASNTQYF.

This clonotype has more than one count but fewer than ten. The V and J genes are TRBV24-1 and TRBJ2-1; D is undetermined. Trimming cost V 9 bases and J 7 bases, with 9 bases left between them. The CDR3 sequence is 11 residues long. Germline V CDR1 and CDR2: KGHDR, SFDVKD. The CDR3 bases are TGTGCCACCTCTCAATTTAATGAGCAGTTCTTC. Protein product: CATSQFNEQFF.

V and J are TRBV25-1 and TRBJ2-7; D may be TRBD1 (5 bases). The CDR3 spans 11 residues. Germline-derived CDR1 and CDR2 are MGHDK and SYGVNS. The germline V and J ends were trimmed by 10 bases and 4 bases, with 11 bases remaining between them. In DNA form, the CDR3 reads TGTGCCATCAGAGACAGATACGAGCAGTACTTC. This codes for CAIRDRYEQYF.

This clonotype was detected only a few times. The rearrangement uses TRBV5-1 and TRBJ2-7; 9 nucleotides align to TRBD1. Per the germline V gene, CDR1 is SGHRS and CDR2 is YFSETQ. J lost 6 bases, V lost 5 bases, and 9 bases had no gene match. The CDR3 has 14 amino acids. The CDR3 DNA sequence: TGCGCCAGCAGTTCCGGCGGGACAGGGCTCGAGCAGTACTTC. Residues: CASSSGGTGLEQYF. Full variable domain (outside the CDR3, taken from reference TRBV5-1 and TRBJ2-7): KAGVTQTPRYLIKTRGQQVTLSCSPISGHRSVSWYQQTPGQGLQFLFEYFSETQRNKGNFPGRFSGRQFSNSRSEMNVSTLELGDSALYLCASSSGGTGLEQYFGPGTRLTVT.

The gene calls are TRBV24-1 and TRBJ1-5, with D tentatively TRBD1 (5 bases). V was clipped by 4 bases and J by 0 bases, with 12 bases between them. Per the germline V gene, CDR1 is KGHDR and CDR2 is SFDVKD. The CDR3 extends over 16 amino acids. CDR3 sequence (DNA): TGTGCCACCAGTGACGATAGGGACCTTAGCAATCAGCCCCAGCATTTT. This gives the protein CATSDDRDLSNQPQHF.

In nucleotides, the CDR3 is TGCGCCGGCAACCTACCGAACACCGGGGAGCTGTTTTTT. Protein sequence: CAGNLPNTGELFF. The chain carries TRBV29-1 and TRBJ2-2; no clear D. The CDR3 sequence is 13 residues long. CDR1 SQVTM and CDR2 ANQGSEA come from the germline V gene.

This clonotype was seen a handful of times. As DNA, the CDR3 is TGTGCCAGCAGCTGGGCCCAGCACCTAGCGGGAGGAAGTGAGCAGTTCTTC. It is translated as CASSWAQHLAGGSEQFF. The chain combines TRBV7-9 with TRBJ2-1, with 11 bases lining up with TRBD2. J lost 9 bases, V lost 4 bases, and 14 bases had no gene match. Germline CDR1 and CDR2: SEHNR and FQNEAQ (reference sequence). The CDR3 spans 17 residues.

The CDR3 is CASSLTTNNEQFF. The DNA for the CDR3 is TGTGCCAGCAGCTTAACGACAAACAATGAGCAGTTCTTC. The V and J genes are TRBV7-3 and TRBJ2-1; D gene uncertain. Trimming cost V 0 bases and J 5 bases, with 5 bases left between them. The germline V gene encodes CDR1 SGHTA and CDR2 FQGTGA. CDR3 length: 13 residues.

The V gene is TRBV12-3 or TRBV12-4, the J gene TRBJ1-2, with 7 bases matching TRBD1. The V and J ends lost 6 bases and 2 bases, in that order; junction bases with no gene match: 12. This CDR3 contains 16 residues. The CDR3 here is CASRQPNDRDNYGYTF. The CDR3 DNA sequence: TGTGCCAGCAGACAACCGAACGACAGGGACAACTATGGCTACACCTTC.

This chain joins TRBV11-3 and TRBJ2-2; no definite D call. The CDR3 totals 12 residues. V lost 5 bases and J lost 9, with 10 bases in between. Germline loops: CDR1 SGHNT, CDR2 YENEEA. CDR3: CASSPALRELFF. The CDR3 nucleotides are TGTGCCAGCAGCCCCGCTCTCCGGGAGCTGTTTTTT.

This clonotype was found a few times. At one end, the junction sequence differs from germline, possibly due to a read error. The J gene is TRBJ2-7, the V gene TRBV7-7; D perhaps matches TRBD1 (5 bases). Germline V gene sequence: CDR1 SSHAT, CDR2 FNYEAQ (reference sequence). The CDR3 is 13 residues long. The CDR3 reads CASSRGRQYEQYF. The CDR3 DNA reads TGTGCTAGCAGCCGAGGCAGACAGTACGAGCAGTACTTC.

This clonotype has only a few counts. This chain joins TRBV13 and TRBJ2-3; possibly TRBD1 for D (6 bases). The CDR3 extends over 12 amino acids. V lost 9 bases and J lost 6, with 13 bases in between. The V gene's germline CDR1 is PRHDT and CDR2 FYEKMQ (reference sequence). This CDR3 reads CASWGPGDTQYF. In nucleotides, the CDR3 is TGTGCCAGTTGGGGGCCAGGGGATACGCAGTATTTT.

This clonotype was seen a handful of times. The chain uses TRBV5-1 and TRBJ2-4, with D unresolved. V lost 3 bases to trimming and J lost 2 bases, with 6 bases between them. Germline CDR1 is SGHRS and CDR2 is YFSETQ. The length of the CDR3 is 13 residues. CDR3 DNA sequence: TGCGCCAGCAGCTCCCTATCCAAAAACATTCAGTACTTC. This sequence encodes CASSSLSKNIQYF.

This clonotype was seen a few times. The chain is built from TRBV20-1 and TRBJ1-3; a weak D match, TRBD1 (5 bases). Germline CDR1 reads DFQATT; CDR2 reads SNEGSKA (reference sequence). Trimming left V 0 bases short and J 0 bases short, with 12 bases between. The CDR3 covers 16 residues. In nucleotides, the CDR3 is TGCAGTGCTAGAGATCGCCGGACATACTCTGGAAACACCATATATTTT. Its protein is CSARDRRTYSGNTIYF.